What follows are 29 T cell receptor beta chains derived from one specimen sequenced in a study of cytotoxic CD8 clonotypes in ibrutinib-treated CLL. Assay used: immunoSEQ multiplex PCR; TCRdb lists only in-frame clones, some missing. This table has fewer than 400,000 clones, 67% appearing once. This specimen was PBMCs, taken after 36 months of ibrutinib treatment. Receptor source: a human donor with chronic lymphocytic leukemia.

This clone was detected once. The rearrangement uses TRBV6-5 and TRBJ2-5; TRBD2 aligns across 10 bases. The CDR3 loop spans 15 amino acids. V lost 0 bases, J lost 7 bases, and 5 bases stayed unmatched. The germline CDR1 and CDR2 sequences are MNHEY and SVGAGI. CDR3: CASSYSSAGGPTQYF. The CDR3 coding sequence is TGTGCCAGCAGTTACTCGTCAGCGGGGGGGCCGACCCAGTACTTC.

The chain is built from TRBV29-1 and TRBJ2-3; 10 nucleotides line up with TRBD2. The germline V gene encodes CDR1 SQVTM and CDR2 ANQGSEA. This CDR3 is built from 14 residues. Unmatched junction bases numbered 3, after V lost 3 bases and J lost 3 bases. The CDR3 region is CSVDLAGATDTQYF. In nucleotides, the CDR3 is TGCAGCGTTGACCTAGCGGGAGCAACAGATACGCAGTATTTT.

The chain recombines TRBV23-1 with TRBJ1-2, with a tentative D call TRBD1 (6 bases). TRBV23-1 is placed among ORFs of uncertain function. Trimming cost V 11 bases and J 5 bases, with 12 bases left between them. This CDR3 spans 11 amino acids. In DNA, the CDR3 is TGCGCCCGATACAGGGAATATGGCTACACCTTC. This sequence encodes CARYREYGYTF.

In regard to this clone: The junction and the germline gene differ at one end; a read error may be behind it. V is TRBV19 and J is TRBJ1-2; D gene ambiguous. The CDR3 consists of 12 residues. Germline V gene data show CDR1 as LNHDA and CDR2 as SQIVND (reference sequence). The DNA of the CDR3 is TGTGCCAGCAGTAAACAAACCTATGGCTACACCTTC. Translated: CASSKQTYGYTF.

The chain is built from TRBV5-5 and TRBJ2-2; D may correspond to TRBD1 or TRBD2 (6 bases each). Trimming took 1 base from V and 5 from J, leaving 15 bases between them. The CDR3 has 16 residues. Germline CDR1 and CDR2: SGHKS and YYEKEE (reference sequence). In nucleotides, the CDR3 is TGTGCCAGCAGCTTGATGGGGGGCTCCGGTACCGGGGAGCTGTTTTTT. Translated: CASSLMGGSGTGELFF.

This clone was counted only a few times. This chain joins TRBV18 and TRBJ1-6; 9 nucleotides align to TRBD1. The V gene end was trimmed by 2 bases and the J gene end by 10 bases; junction bases not matched to a gene: 15. This CDR3 spans 18 amino acids. Germline V gene data show CDR1 as KGHSH and CDR2 as LQKENI. The CDR3 coding sequence is TGTGCCAGCTCACCAACGCACGGGACAGGGACGAATCAGTCACCCCTCCACTTT. Its protein product is CASSPTHGTGTNQSPLHF.

This clone has only a few counts. V usage is TRBV9 and J usage is TRBJ2-1, with unresolved D. CDR1 is SGDLS and CDR2 is YYNGEE in the germline V gene. This CDR3 contains 15 residues. Trimming cost V 4 bases and J 5 bases, with 16 bases left between them. Here the CDR3 reads CASSPLPRSDNEQFF. The CDR3 DNA sequence: TGTGCCAGCAGCCCCCTCCCAAGGTCCGACAATGAGCAGTTCTTC.

The chain joins TRBV5-1 to TRBJ1-2, with 7 bases matching TRBD1. Trimming took 2 bases from V and 5 from J; bases not matched to a gene: 9. Germline assignment: CDR1 SGHRS and CDR2 YFSETQ. This CDR3 contains 15 residues. DNA for the CDR3: TGCGCCAGCAGCTTCCTTGACAGGGAGGGTTATGGCTACACCTTC. Translation gives CASSFLDREGYGYTF. Variable domain in full (rest from reference TRBV5-1 and TRBJ1-2): KAGVTQTPRYLIKTRGQQVTLSCSPISGHRSVSWYQQTPGQGLQFLFEYFSETQRNKGNFPGRFSGRQFSNSRSEMNVSTLELGDSALYLCASSFLDREGYGYTFGSGTRLTVV.

The count of this clone is one. For the CDR3, the DNA is TGTGCCACCAGCAGAGATCCGCGCCCTACCGGGGAGCTGTTTTTT. This codes for CATSRDPRPTGELFF. V gene TRBV15 combines with J gene TRBJ2-2; D ambiguous. Trimming removed 0 bases at V and 5 bases at J, with 10 bases between. This CDR3 contains 15 residues. CDR1 and CDR2 from the germline V gene are LNHNV and YYDKDF (reference sequence). The full variable domain, rest sourced from reference TRBV15 and TRBJ2-2, is DAMVIQNPRYQVTQFGKPVTLSCSQTLNHNVMYWYQQKSSQAPKLLFHYYDKDFNNEADTPDNFQSRRPNTSFCFLDIRSPGLGDTAMYLCATSRDPRPTGELFFGEGSRLTVL.

The CDR3 reads CASSPRITDTQYF. CDR3 DNA sequence: TGCGCCAGCAGCCCCCGGATCACAGATACGCAGTATTTT. V usage is TRBV4-1 and J usage is TRBJ2-3, with no clear D. The ends were cut back, 4 bases at V and 2 bases at J, with 7 bases in the middle. CDR1 and CDR2 from the germline V gene are MGHRA and YSYEKL. The CDR3 consists of 13 residues.

The chain recombines TRBV19 with TRBJ2-1, with 9 bases that match TRBD2. Trimming removed 3 bases from V and 6 bases from J; junction bases left unmatched: 18. The CDR3 length is 19 residues. Germline-derived CDR1 and CDR2 are LNHDA and SQIVND (reference sequence). This CDR3 is CASSIRGLARWSSSNEQFF. The CDR3, as DNA: TGTGCCAGTAGTATTCGGGGACTAGCAAGATGGTCTTCGAGCAATGAGCAGTTCTTC.

This clone was observed a single time. V and J are TRBV7-2 and TRBJ2-7; the D gene is possibly TRBD1 (5 bases). The CDR3 is 14 amino acids. The V gene lost 5 bases and the J gene lost 3 bases, with 14 bases spanning the gap. CDR1 SGHTA and CDR2 FQGNSA come from the germline V gene. CDR3 sequence (DNA): TGTGCCAGCAGCCCCAGCCAGGGCCGCTACGAGCAGTACTTC. Translating it yields CASSPSQGRYEQYF.

The CDR3 coding sequence is TGTGCCAGCAGCGTAGACAGGCCTGGGGAGCAGTTCTTC. It specifies CASSVDRPGEQFF. The chain joins TRBV9 to TRBJ2-1, with a possible D match to TRBD1 (5 bases). The length of the CDR3 is 13 residues. Germline assignment: CDR1 SGDLS and CDR2 YYNGEE. V lost 0 bases to trimming and J lost 10 bases, with 11 bases between them.

The J gene is TRBJ2-7, the V gene TRBV7-9; TRBD1 is a possible D gene (5 bases). Trimming cost V 5 bases and J 3 bases, with 11 bases left between them. This CDR3 is 13 amino acids long. Germline CDR1 is SEHNR and CDR2 is FQNEAQ (reference sequence). CDR3 bases: TGTGCCAGCAGCCACGGACACAACTACGAGCAGTACTTC. Translated: CASSHGHNYEQYF.

This chain connects TRBV29-1 to TRBJ2-5; D gene unclear. Germline CDR1 and CDR2: SQVTM and ANQGSEA. Trimming pared 1 base from V and 4 bases from J, leaving 7 bases between. This CDR3 is 12 amino acids long. CDR3 DNA: TGCAGCGTTGAAGGTGGGTCAGAGACCCAGTACTTC. Translated: CSVEGGSETQYF. Together with reference TRBV29-1 and TRBJ2-5, the CDR3 gives the full variable domain: SAVISQKPSRDICQRGTSLTIQCQVDSQVTMMFWYRQQPGQSLTLIATANQGSEATYESGFVIDKFPISRPNLTFSTLTVSNMSPEDSSIYLCSVEGGSETQYFGPGTRLLVL.

The CDR3: CASTLELYQETQYF. The DNA for the CDR3 is TGCGCCAGCACCCTTGAGCTATATCAAGAGACCCAGTACTTC. V and J are TRBV5-1 and TRBJ2-5; D not certain. Germline CDR1 reads SGHRS; CDR2 reads YFSETQ. The germline V and J ends were trimmed by 6 bases and 2 bases, with 14 bases remaining between them. The CDR3 length is 14 residues.

The chain couples TRBV7-2 to TRBJ1-5, with D possibly being TRBD1 (5 bases). With 5 bases removed from V and 2 bases from J, the gap between germline ends came to 16 bases. The CDR3 length is 16 residues. Germline-derived CDR1 and CDR2 are SGHTA and FQGNSA. CDR3 sequence: CASSLKWDGGNQPQHF. As DNA, the CDR3 is TGTGCCAGCAGCCTCAAGTGGGACGGAGGCAATCAGCCCCAGCATTTT. Combining the CDR3 with reference TRBV7-2 and TRBJ1-5 gives the whole variable domain GAGVSQSPSNKVTEKGKDVELRCDPISGHTALYWYRQSLGQGLEFLIYFQGNSAPDKSGLPSDRFSAERTGGSVSTLTIQRTQQEDSAVYLCASSLKWDGGNQPQHFGDGTRLSIL.

The table lists this clone with a few counts. This chain links TRBV15 with TRBJ2-3; 7 bases are a match to TRBD2. Germline V lookup: CDR1 LNHNV, CDR2 YYDKDF (reference sequence). The junction had 10 bases not matched to a gene; V was cut back by 0 bases and J by 4 bases. The CDR3 is made up of 17 amino acids. For the CDR3, the DNA is TGTGCCACCAGCAGAGATGTTCCTAGCGGAGCCGCAGATACGCAGTATTTT. Amino acids: CATSRDVPSGAADTQYF.

The rearrangement links TRBV12-5 to TRBJ2-7; perhaps TRBD2 as D (5 bases). Trimming left V 7 bases short and J 3 bases short, with 7 bases between. This CDR3 is 11 amino acids long. CDR1 is LGHNT and CDR2 is FRNRAP in the germline V gene. CDR3 coding DNA: TGTGCTAGTGCCGCGGGCTACGAGCAGTACTTC. It codes for CASAAGYEQYF.

Only a few counts were recorded for this clone. The chain links TRBV7-9 to TRBJ1-2; D possibly corresponds to TRBD1 (6 bases). The germline V gene encodes CDR1 SEHNR and CDR2 FQNEAQ (reference sequence). CDR3 size: 16 residues. Between the trimmed V and J ends, which lost 5 bases and 2 bases, there was a span of 18 bases. The CDR3 sequence is CASSPPGAGANYGYTF. The CDR3 nucleotides are TGTGCCAGCAGCCCGCCCGGGGCAGGGGCCAACTATGGCTACACCTTC.

V gene TRBV18 combines with J gene TRBJ2-1; 9 bases match TRBD2. CDR1 and CDR2 (germline): KGHSH, LQKENI. This CDR3 is 16 amino acids long. Trimming cost V 4 bases and J 6 bases; bases outside gene matches: 10. CDR3 nucleotide sequence: TGTGCCAGCTCACGGGCTATAGCGGGGGTGAGCAATGAGCAGTTCTTC. This codes for CASSRAIAGVSNEQFF. The complete variable domain, with remaining parts taken from reference TRBV18 and TRBJ2-1, reads NAGVMQNPRHLVRRRGQEARLRCSPMKGHSHVYWYRQLPEEGLKFMVYLQKENIIDESGMPKERFSAEFPKEGPSILRIQQVVRGDSAAYFCASSRAIAGVSNEQFFGPGTRLTVL.

This chain uses TRBV29-1 with TRBJ2-5; D ambiguous. Germline V gene data show CDR1 as SQVTM and CDR2 as ANQGSEA. Trimming pared 4 bases from V and 4 bases from J, leaving 7 bases between. CDR3 length: 11 residues. The CDR3 spells CSVAQLETQYF. The CDR3 DNA sequence: TGCAGCGTTGCGCAATTAGAGACCCAGTACTTC.

The chain joins TRBV9 to TRBJ1-2; 7 nucleotides align to TRBD1. CDR3 length: 15 residues. V gave up 3 bases and J gave up 4 bases; unmatched junction bases: 9. The germline gives CDR1 SGDLS, CDR2 YYNGEE. The chain's CDR3 is CASSASQGRVYGYTF. The CDR3 nucleotides read TGTGCCAGCAGCGCATCACAGGGGCGAGTCTATGGCTACACCTTC.

V usage is TRBV6-5 and J usage is TRBJ2-7; no definite D call. Trimming cost V 6 bases and J 3 bases, with 15 bases left between them. Germline V gene lookup returns CDR1 MNHEY and CDR2 SVGAGI. This CDR3 comprises 14 residues. CDR3 DNA: TGTGCCAGCAGCCCCGACCCGGGCCTCTACGAGCAGTACTTC. Its protein product is CASSPDPGLYEQYF.

The rearrangement joins TRBV11-1 to TRBJ2-7; D is uncertain. This CDR3 has 15 residues. V shed 1 base and J shed 1 base, with 11 bases lying between them. CDR1 SGHAT and CDR2 FQDESV come from the germline V gene (reference sequence). CDR3 nucleotides: TGTGCCAGCAGCTTAGAGGCGCCTTATTCCTACGAGCAGTACTTC. It translates to CASSLEAPYSYEQYF.

The chain joins TRBV28 to TRBJ2-7; TRBD2 matches at 13 bases. Germline assignment: CDR1 MDHEN and CDR2 SYDVKM. The CDR3 spans 15 residues. The ends lost 8 bases at V and 0 bases at J; junction bases unmatched: 4. The CDR3 coding sequence is TGTGCCAGCGGACTAGCGGGAGTCCGCTCCTACGAGCAGTACTTC. Translation: CASGLAGVRSYEQYF. The full variable domain, with the rest looked up from reference TRBV28 and TRBJ2-7, is DVKVTQSSRYLVKRTGEKVFLECVQDMDHENMFWYRQDPGLGLRLIYFSYDVKMKEKGDIPEGYSVSREKKERFSLILESASTNQTSMYLCASGLAGVRSYEQYFGPGTRLTVT.

The chain employs TRBV5-4 and TRBJ2-5; D gene ambiguous. The germline CDR1 and CDR2 sequences are SGHNT and YYREEE (reference sequence). Trimming left V 1 base short and J 9 bases short, with 16 bases between. This CDR3 has 14 amino acids. The CDR3 region is CASSLWSSRNAQYF. For the CDR3, the DNA is TGTGCCAGCAGCTTGTGGTCCTCCCGTAACGCCCAGTACTTC.

V usage is TRBV18 and J usage is TRBJ1-6, with D unresolved. Trimming removed 3 bases at V and 7 bases at J, with 16 bases between. The CDR3 has 16 amino acids. CDR1 and CDR2 (germline): KGHSH, LQKENI. The CDR3 bases are TGTGCCAGCTCACCCACCCCTGCAGGCACGAATTCACCCCTCCACTTT. It specifies CASSPTPAGTNSPLHF.

The chain employs TRBV7-2 and TRBJ2-7; unclear D gene. Germline lookup yields CDR1 SGHTA and CDR2 FQGNSA. Trimming stripped 2 bases from V and 0 bases from J, with 8 bases between. This CDR3 region has 14 residues. CDR3 in DNA: TGTGCCAGCAGCTTAACTCACAGCTCCTACGAGCAGTACTTC. Its protein is CASSLTHSSYEQYF.